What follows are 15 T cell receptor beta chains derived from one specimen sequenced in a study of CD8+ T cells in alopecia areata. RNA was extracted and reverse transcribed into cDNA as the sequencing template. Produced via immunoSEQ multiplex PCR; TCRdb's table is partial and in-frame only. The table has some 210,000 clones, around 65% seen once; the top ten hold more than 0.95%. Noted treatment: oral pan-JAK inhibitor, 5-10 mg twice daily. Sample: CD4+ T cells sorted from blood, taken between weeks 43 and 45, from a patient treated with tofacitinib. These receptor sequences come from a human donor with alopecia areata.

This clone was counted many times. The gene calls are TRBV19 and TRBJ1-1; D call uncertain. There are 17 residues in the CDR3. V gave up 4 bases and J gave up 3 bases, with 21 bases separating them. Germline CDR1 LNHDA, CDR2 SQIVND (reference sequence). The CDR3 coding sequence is TGTGCCAGTAGTAGGGCAGGACGAGGAAATTGGTACACTGAAGCTTTCTTT. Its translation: CASSRAGRGNWYTEAFF.

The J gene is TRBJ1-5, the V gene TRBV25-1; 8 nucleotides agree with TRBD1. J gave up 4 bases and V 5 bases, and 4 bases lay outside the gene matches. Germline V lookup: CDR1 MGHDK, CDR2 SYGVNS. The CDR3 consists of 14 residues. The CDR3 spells CASSQGAGNQPQHF. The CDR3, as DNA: TGTGCCAGCAGTCAGGGGGCTGGGAATCAGCCCCAGCATTTT.

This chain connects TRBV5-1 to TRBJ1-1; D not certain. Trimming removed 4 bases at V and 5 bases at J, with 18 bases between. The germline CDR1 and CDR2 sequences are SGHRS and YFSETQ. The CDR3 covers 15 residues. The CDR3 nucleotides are TGCGCCAGCAGCCCAATGGGCCCTCCCTCTACTGAAGCTTTCTTT. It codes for CASSPMGPPSTEAFF.

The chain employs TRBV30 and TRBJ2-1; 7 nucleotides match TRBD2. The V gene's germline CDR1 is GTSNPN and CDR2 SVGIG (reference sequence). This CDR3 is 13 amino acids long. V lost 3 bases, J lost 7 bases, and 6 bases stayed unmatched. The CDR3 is CAWSGSGVNEQFF. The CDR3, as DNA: TGTGCCTGGAGCGGAAGCGGGGTGAATGAGCAGTTCTTC. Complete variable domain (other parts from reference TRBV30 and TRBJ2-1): SQTIHQWPATLVQPVGSPLSLECTVEGTSNPNLYWYRQAAGRGLQLLFYSVGIGQISSEVPQNLSASRPQDRQFILSSKKLLLSDSGFYLCAWSGSGVNEQFFGPGTRLTVL.

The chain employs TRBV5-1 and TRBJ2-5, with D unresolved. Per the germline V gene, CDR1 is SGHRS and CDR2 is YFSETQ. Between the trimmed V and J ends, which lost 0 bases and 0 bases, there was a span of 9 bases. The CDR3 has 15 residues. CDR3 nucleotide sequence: TGCGCCAGCAGCTTGGCCGGGCTAGACCAAGAGACCCAGTACTTC. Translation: CASSLAGLDQETQYF.

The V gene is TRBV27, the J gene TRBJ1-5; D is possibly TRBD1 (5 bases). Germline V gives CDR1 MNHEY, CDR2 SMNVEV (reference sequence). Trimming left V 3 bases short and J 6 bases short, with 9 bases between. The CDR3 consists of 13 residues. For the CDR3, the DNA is TGTGCCAGCAGTTTCGCCCAGGGTCAGCCCCAGCATTTT. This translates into CASSFAQGQPQHF.

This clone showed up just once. CDR3 region: CSVGGLLTGELFF. CDR3 nucleotides: TGCAGCGTTGGGGGACTACTTACCGGGGAGCTGTTTTTT. The chain couples TRBV29-1 to TRBJ2-2; 7 bases are a match to TRBD2. Losses at the gene ends were 4 bases for V and 5 bases for J; bases not matched to a gene: 4. Germline lookup yields CDR1 SQVTM and CDR2 ANQGSEA. The CDR3 runs 13 residues.

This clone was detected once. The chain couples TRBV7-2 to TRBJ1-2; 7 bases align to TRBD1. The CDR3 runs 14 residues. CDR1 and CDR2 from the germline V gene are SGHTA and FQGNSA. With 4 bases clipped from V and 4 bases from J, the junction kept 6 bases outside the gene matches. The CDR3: CASSSITGVYGYTF. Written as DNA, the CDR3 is TGTGCCAGCAGCTCGATAACAGGGGTCTATGGCTACACCTTC. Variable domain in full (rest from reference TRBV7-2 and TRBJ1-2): GAGVSQSPSNKVTEKGKDVELRCDPISGHTALYWYRQSLGQGLEFLIYFQGNSAPDKSGLPSDRFSAERTGGSVSTLTIQRTQQEDSAVYLCASSSITGVYGYTFGSGTRLTVV.

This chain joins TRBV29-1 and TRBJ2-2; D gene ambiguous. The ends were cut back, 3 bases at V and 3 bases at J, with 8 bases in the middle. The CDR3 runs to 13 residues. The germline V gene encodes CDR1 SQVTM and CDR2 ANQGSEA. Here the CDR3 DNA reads TGCAGCGTTGAGATCCGATACACCGGGGAGCTGTTTTTT. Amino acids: CSVEIRYTGELFF.

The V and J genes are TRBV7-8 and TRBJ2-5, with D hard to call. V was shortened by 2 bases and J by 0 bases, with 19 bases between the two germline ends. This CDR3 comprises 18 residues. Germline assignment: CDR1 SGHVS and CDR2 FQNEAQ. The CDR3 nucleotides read TGTGCCAGCAGCTTATCGTGGTATGGTGGACGGGACCAAGAGACCCAGTACTTC. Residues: CASSLSWYGGRDQETQYF. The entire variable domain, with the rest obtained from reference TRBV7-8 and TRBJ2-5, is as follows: GAGVSQSPRYKVAKRGQDVALRCDPISGHVSLFWYQQALGQGPEFLTYFQNEAQLDKSGLPSDRFFAERPEGSVSTLKIQRTQQEDSAVYLCASSLSWYGGRDQETQYFGPGTRLLVL.

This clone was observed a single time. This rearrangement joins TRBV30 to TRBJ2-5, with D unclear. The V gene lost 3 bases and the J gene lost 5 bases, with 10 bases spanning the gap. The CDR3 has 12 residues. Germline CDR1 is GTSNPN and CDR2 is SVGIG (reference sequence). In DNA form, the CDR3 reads TGTGCCTGGAGCCGACTGACTGAGACCCAGTACTTC. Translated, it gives CAWSRLTETQYF.

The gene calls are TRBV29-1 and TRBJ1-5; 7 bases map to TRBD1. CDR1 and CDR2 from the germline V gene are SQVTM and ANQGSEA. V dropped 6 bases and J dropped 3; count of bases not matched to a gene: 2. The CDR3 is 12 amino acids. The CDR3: CSVGQFNQPQHF. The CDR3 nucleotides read TGCAGCGTGGGACAGTTCAATCAGCCCCAGCATTTT.

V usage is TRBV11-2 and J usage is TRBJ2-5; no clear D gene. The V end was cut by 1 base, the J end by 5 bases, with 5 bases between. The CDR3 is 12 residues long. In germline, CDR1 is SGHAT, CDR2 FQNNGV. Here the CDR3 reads CASSLVGETQYF. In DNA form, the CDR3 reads TGTGCCAGCAGCTTAGTGGGGGAGACCCAGTACTTC.

CDR3 sequence reads: CASSLVGGSRTEAFF. The CDR3 DNA reads TGCGCCAGCAGCTTAGTCGGGGGATCGCGGACTGAAGCTTTCTTT. The gene calls are TRBV5-1 and TRBJ1-1, with D perhaps matching TRBD1 (5 bases). Germline values: CDR1 SGHRS, CDR2 YFSETQ. Trimming removed 2 bases from V and 5 bases from J, with 16 bases in between. The CDR3 has 15 residues.

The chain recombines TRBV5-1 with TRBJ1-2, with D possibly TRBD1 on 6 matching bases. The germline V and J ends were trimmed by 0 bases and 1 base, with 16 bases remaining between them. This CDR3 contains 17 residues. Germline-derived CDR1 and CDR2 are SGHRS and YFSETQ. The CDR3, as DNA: TGCGCCAGCAGCTTGGAAAGGTCGGCAGGGGATAACTATGGCTACACCTTC. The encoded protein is CASSLERSAGDNYGYTF.